In its sample, the clone carrying this T cell receptor beta chain was seen once. These data originate in a study of T cell responses to AZD1222 COVID-19 vaccine. Repertoires were generated with immunoSEQ multiplex PCR, while TCRdb's copy carries only in-frame clones and drops some. The repertoire holds over 75,000 clones, with 80% to 90% as singletons. CDR1 and CDR2 from the germline V gene are SGHAT and FQNNGV. Between the trimmed V and J ends, which lost 3 bases and 13 bases, there was a span of 15 bases. The CDR3 has 12 amino acids. This chain joins TRBV11-2 and TRBJ1-2; D call uncertain. The source of this sequence is an adult who received the AZD1222 COVID-19 vaccine. Source: peripheral blood, taken 28 days after the second AZD1222 dose. CDR3 region: CASSFIRSEPTF. The CDR3 bases are TGTGCCAGCAGCTTCATTAGAAGTGAGCCCACCTTC.